These 32 T cell receptor beta chains share one sample of origin, sequenced in a study of T cell responses to AZD1222 COVID-19 vaccine. This table comes from immunoSEQ multiplex PCR, and its TCRdb copy is limited to in-frame clones, with some not included. This sample has roughly 80,000 clones, with approximately 90% found just once. The material sequenced was peripheral blood, taken on day 0 of MenACWY control vaccination. The receptors were sampled from an adult in good health.

The DNA for the CDR3 is TGTGCCAGCAACTGGGGTCAGTATAACAATCAGCCCCAGCATTTT. Its translation: CASNWGQYNNQPQHF. The chain has TRBV28 and TRBJ1-5, with D unresolved. Germline V gives CDR1 MDHEN, CDR2 SYDVKM. The CDR3 spans 15 residues. V was shortened by 7 bases and J by 3 bases, with 16 bases between the two germline ends.

CDR3 loop: CASSYSSGIYGYTF. DNA of the CDR3: TGTGCCAGCAGTTACTCGTCGGGAATCTATGGCTACACCTTC. V and J are TRBV6-5 and TRBJ1-2; D is ambiguous. The CDR3 loop spans 14 amino acids. V lost 0 bases, J lost 4 bases, and 9 bases lay in between. Germline V gives CDR1 MNHEY, CDR2 SVGAGI.

The rearrangement joins TRBV5-5 to TRBJ2-5; 7 bases line up with TRBD1. The J segment lost 3 bases and the V segment lost 3 bases, leaving 5 bases of the junction unmatched. Germline CDR1 and CDR2: SGHKS and YYEKEE (reference sequence). CDR3 size: 14 residues. Here the CDR3 DNA reads TGTGCCAGCAGCTCCCTACAGGGGAAAGAGACCCAGTACTTC. It translates to CASSSLQGKETQYF.

This clone was found a few times. The chain is built from TRBV15 and TRBJ2-2; TRBD1 agrees at 9 bases. The J segment lost 5 bases and the V segment lost 3 bases, leaving 7 bases of the junction unmatched. In germline, CDR1 is LNHNV, CDR2 YYDKDF (reference sequence). This CDR3 region has 16 residues. The DNA of the CDR3 is TGTGCCACCAGCAGGGAGACAGGGGGGTGGACCGGGGAGCTGTTTTTT. This codes for CATSRETGGWTGELFF.

This clone was picked up one time. The CDR3 here is CASRSQGAGEDYYGYTF. The CDR3 coding sequence is TGTGCCAGCAGGTCCCAGGGGGCAGGGGAAGATTACTATGGCTACACCTTC. The chain combines TRBV28 with TRBJ1-2, with TRBD1 matching over 8 bases. Germline V lookup: CDR1 MDHEN, CDR2 SYDVKM. This CDR3 comprises 17 residues. V lost 6 bases and J lost 3; bases outside the gene matches: 15.

This chain links TRBV19 with TRBJ1-1, with D unclear. V shed 7 bases and J shed 3 bases, with 18 bases lying between them. The CDR3 loop spans 15 amino acids. Germline V gives CDR1 LNHDA, CDR2 SQIVND (reference sequence). CDR3 residues: CASKEGFNFHTEAFF. CDR3 DNA sequence: TGTGCCAGTAAGGAAGGTTTCAACTTCCACACTGAAGCTTTCTTT.

The chain uses TRBV30 and TRBJ2-7; D call uncertain. The V gene lost 2 bases and the J gene lost 1 base, with 3 bases spanning the gap. Germline CDR1 is GTSNPN and CDR2 is SVGIG (reference sequence). This CDR3 has 11 amino acids. The CDR3 spells CAWSNSYEQYF. CDR3 bases: TGTGCCTGGAGTAATTCCTACGAGCAGTACTTC.

CDR3 sequence reads: CASSPGRIYEQYF. CDR3 bases: TGTGCCAGCAGTCCGGGACGGATCTACGAGCAGTACTTC. The rearrangement uses TRBV27 and TRBJ2-7; D may correspond to TRBD1 or TRBD2 (5 bases each). V was shortened by 5 bases and J by 3 bases, with 11 bases between the two germline ends. Germline lookup yields CDR1 MNHEY and CDR2 SMNVEV (reference sequence). The CDR3 consists of 13 residues.

This sequence joins TRBV9 and TRBJ2-2; D is perhaps TRBD2 (5 bases). The CDR3 sequence is 16 residues long. Germline V gene sequence: CDR1 SGDLS, CDR2 YYNGEE. The germline V and J ends were trimmed by 1 base and 1 base, with 11 bases remaining between them. The CDR3 sequence: CASSVSFGENTGELFF. CDR3 sequence (DNA): TGTGCCAGCAGCGTATCTTTCGGGGAGAACACCGGGGAGCTGTTTTTT.

This rearrangement joins TRBV30 to TRBJ2-7; TRBD1 matches 7 bases. Germline V gene lookup returns CDR1 GTSNPN and CDR2 SVGIG (reference sequence). The length of the CDR3 is 16 residues. With V trimmed by 5 bases and J by 3 bases, 16 bases remained unmatched. For the CDR3, the DNA is TGTGCCTGGTCCGGGACAGCCGGAATTAGGCGCTACGAGCAGTACTTC. It translates to CAWSGTAGIRRYEQYF.

The chain employs TRBV6-5 and TRBJ1-2; D ambiguous. Germline loops: CDR1 MNHEY, CDR2 SVGAGI. The CDR3 runs to 14 residues. The V end was cut by 2 bases, the J end by 3 bases, with 10 bases between. The CDR3 loop is CASSYRLEHYGYTF. The CDR3 nucleotides are TGTGCCAGCAGTTACCGTCTCGAACACTATGGCTACACCTTC.

The chain uses TRBV28 and TRBJ2-3; no clear D. V was cut by 5 bases and J by 4 bases, with 7 bases left in between. This CDR3 spans 12 amino acids. Germline loops: CDR1 MDHEN, CDR2 SYDVKM. CDR3 nucleotide sequence: TGTGCCAGCAGTATATATGCAGATACGCAGTATTTT. Its translation: CASSIYADTQYF.

The chain employs TRBV19 and TRBJ2-1; TRBD2 agrees at 7 bases. CDR1 LNHDA and CDR2 SQIVND come from the germline V gene (reference sequence). Trimming took 8 bases from V and 3 from J; bases not matched to a gene: 13. This CDR3 comprises 16 residues. CDR3 bases: TGTGCCAGTTCGTACTCGTACTTAGCGGGCTACAATGAGCAGTTCTTC. Translation gives CASSYSYLAGYNEQFF.

The chain has TRBV27 and TRBJ2-7; 16 nucleotides align to TRBD2. Trimming cost V 7 bases and J 0 bases; bases outside gene matches: 12. Germline values: CDR1 MNHEY, CDR2 SMNVEV (reference sequence). The CDR3 has 19 residues. Here the CDR3 reads CASTKTAGTSGRGSYEQYF. CDR3 DNA: TGTGCCAGCACCAAAACCGCCGGGACTAGCGGGAGGGGCTCCTACGAGCAGTACTTC.

The chain employs TRBV29-1 and TRBJ1-1; D may be TRBD1 (6 bases). Germline-derived CDR1 and CDR2 are SQVTM and ANQGSEA. This CDR3 has 11 amino acids. V shed 5 bases and J shed 9 bases, with 13 bases lying between them. CDR3 in amino acids: CSVSPQGQAFF. For the CDR3, the DNA is TGCAGCGTTTCCCCGCAGGGGCAAGCTTTCTTT.

The chain uses TRBV25-1 and TRBJ2-1, with D possibly being TRBD1 or TRBD2 (6 bases each). V was trimmed by 1 base and J by 2 bases, leaving 15 bases between them. Germline V gene data show CDR1 as MGHDK and CDR2 as SYGVNS. This CDR3 has 17 residues. The CDR3 nucleotides read TGTGCCAGCAGTGAATGGGGGCTGGGGGGACCCTACAATGAGCAGTTCTTC. As protein: CASSEWGLGGPYNEQFF.

The V gene is TRBV5-1, the J gene TRBJ2-2; D possibly corresponds to TRBD2 (5 bases). CDR3 size: 15 residues. V was cut by 3 bases and J by 2 bases, with 11 bases left in between. CDR1 SGHRS and CDR2 YFSETQ come from the germline V gene. CDR3 bases: TGCGCCAGCAGCTCCCGGACGGGAAACACCGGGGAGCTGTTTTTT. Translating gives CASSSRTGNTGELFF.

This clone was counted a single time. The chain uses TRBV27 and TRBJ1-2; 12 bases are a match to TRBD1. Trimming cost V 1 base and J 7 bases; bases outside gene matches: 7. CDR1 and CDR2 from the germline V gene are MNHEY and SMNVEV (reference sequence). CDR3 length equals 16 residues. The DNA of the CDR3 is TGTGCCAGCAGTTTATGGGGGGACAGGGGGCCCAGTGGCTACACCTTC. Protein product: CASSLWGDRGPSGYTF.

The chain carries TRBV6-5 and TRBJ2-4; the D gene is possibly TRBD2 (6 bases). CDR1 is MNHEY and CDR2 is SVGAGI in the germline V gene. V was shortened by 8 bases and J by 3 bases, with 14 bases between the two germline ends. CDR3 length: 14 residues. CDR3 sequence reads: CASEGSGLKNIQYF. CDR3 DNA sequence: TGTGCCAGCGAGGGTAGCGGCCTCAAAAACATTCAGTACTTC.

This chain connects TRBV6-5 to TRBJ2-7; the match to TRBD2 covers 8 bases. Germline values: CDR1 MNHEY, CDR2 SVGAGI. V shed 10 bases, J shed 4 bases, and the junction held 12 bases outside the gene matches. The CDR3 runs 14 residues. CDR3 residues: CATGGGFSRYEQYF. The CDR3 bases are TGTGCCACCGGGGGGGGATTCTCAAGATACGAGCAGTACTTC.

The chain has TRBV10-3 and TRBJ2-1; 16 positions match TRBD2. This CDR3 is built from 16 residues. Germline trimming cut 2 bases from V and 8 bases from J; bases unmatched to any gene: 3. Germline V lookup: CDR1 ENHRY, CDR2 SYGVKD. This CDR3 is CAISEGTSGRVYEQFF. The CDR3 region has the DNA TGTGCCATCAGTGAGGGGACTAGCGGGAGGGTCTATGAGCAGTTCTTC.

The chain employs TRBV28 and TRBJ2-7, with D unclear. The V and J ends lost 5 bases and 3 bases respectively, with 8 bases between them. Germline V lookup: CDR1 MDHEN, CDR2 SYDVKM. There are 12 residues in the CDR3. CDR3 residues: CASSVGNYEQYF. For the CDR3, the DNA is TGTGCCAGCAGTGTGGGTAACTACGAGCAGTACTTC.

This clone was found a few times. This chain connects TRBV19 to TRBJ2-7, with D possibly called TRBD1 or TRBD2 (5 bases each). Trimming took off 5 bases at V and 7 bases at J, with 21 bases between the two ends. Germline CDR1 and CDR2: LNHDA and SQIVND (reference sequence). The CDR3 is made up of 15 amino acids. The CDR3 nucleotides are TGTGCCAGTAGTTACAGAACCCCGGGGCAAGAGGAGCAGTACTTC. Translating gives CASSYRTPGQEEQYF.

The chain employs TRBV5-1 and TRBJ1-2; D is perhaps TRBD1 (5 bases). Trimming shortened V by 4 bases and J by 0 bases, and 10 bases separated the two germline ends. The CDR3 runs 14 residues. Germline-derived CDR1 and CDR2 are SGHRS and YFSETQ. The CDR3 DNA sequence: TGCGCCAGCAGCGGGCAGGGAGCTAACTATGGCTACACCTTC. Amino acid sequence: CASSGQGANYGYTF.

The chain carries TRBV6-5 and TRBJ2-1; possibly TRBD2 for D (5 bases). This CDR3 has 13 amino acids. Germline values: CDR1 MNHEY, CDR2 SVGAGI. The germline V and J ends were trimmed by 0 bases and 10 bases, with 10 bases remaining between them. CDR3 nucleotide sequence: TGTGCCAGCAGTTACTCGATGCCGGGAGAGCAGTTCTTC. It yields the protein CASSYSMPGEQFF.

The CDR3 region is CATSRRPDTFTDTQYF. Here the CDR3 DNA reads TGTGCCACCAGCAGAAGACCAGACACTTTCACAGATACGCAGTATTTT. V gene TRBV15 combines with J gene TRBJ2-3; D remains ambiguous. The CDR3 contains 16 residues. Germline V gene lookup returns CDR1 LNHNV and CDR2 YYDKDF (reference sequence). Between the trimmed V and J ends, which lost 2 bases and 2 bases, there was a span of 14 bases.

Only a few counts were recorded for this clone. The rearrangement uses TRBV11-2 and TRBJ1-5; D remains ambiguous. There are 14 residues in the CDR3. Germline CDR1 and CDR2: SGHAT and FQNNGV. With 5 bases removed from V and 6 bases from J, the gap between germline ends came to 14 bases. The CDR3 region has the DNA TGTGCCAGCAGCCCCGGGTCGCCTGGTCAGCCCCAGCATTTT. It encodes CASSPGSPGQPQHF.

The chain joins TRBV6-6 to TRBJ2-2, with D unresolved. CDR3 length: 16 residues. Trimming pared 1 base from V and 0 bases from J, leaving 9 bases between. Per the germline V gene, CDR1 is MNHNY and CDR2 is SVGAGI (reference sequence). The CDR3 protein is CASSYLTATNTGELFF. CDR3 DNA: TGTGCCAGCAGTTACTTGACTGCCACGAACACCGGGGAGCTGTTTTTT.

This chain links TRBV5-4 with TRBJ2-1; D gene unclear. The CDR3 extends over 16 amino acids. V dropped 0 bases and J dropped 0 bases, with 10 bases sitting between them. Germline CDR1 and CDR2: SGHNT and YYREEE (reference sequence). CDR3 region: CASSLARQTSYNEQFF. In DNA, the CDR3 is TGTGCCAGCAGCTTGGCCCGTCAGACCTCCTACAATGAGCAGTTCTTC.

This chain links TRBV18 with TRBJ1-1, with D perhaps TRBD1 (5 bases). CDR1 is KGHSH and CDR2 is LQKENI in the germline V gene. The CDR3 is made up of 17 amino acids. V was cut by 3 bases and J by 5 bases, with 22 bases left in between. The CDR3 DNA reads TGTGCCAGCTCACCCTATGACAACAGTGGGGGTGGGACTGAAGCTTTCTTT. This sequence encodes CASSPYDNSGGGTEAFF.

The J gene is TRBJ1-1, the V gene TRBV6-5; D call uncertain. The CDR3 has 16 residues. V dropped 0 bases and J dropped 3 bases, with 14 bases sitting between them. Germline V gene lookup returns CDR1 MNHEY and CDR2 SVGAGI. CDR3 in amino acids: CASSYSDALGYTEAFF. In DNA, the CDR3 is TGTGCCAGCAGTTACTCGGACGCCCTAGGGTACACTGAAGCTTTCTTT.

The genes are TRBV30 and TRBJ1-2; D is unclear. This CDR3 is 13 amino acids long. Germline V gene lookup returns CDR1 GTSNPN and CDR2 SVGIG (reference sequence). V was shortened by 1 base and J by 8 bases, with 14 bases between the two germline ends. This CDR3 is CAWSASEPGGYTF. The CDR3 region has the DNA TGTGCCTGGAGTGCATCCGAGCCAGGAGGCTACACCTTC.